The clone carrying this T cell receptor beta chain was detected a few times. What it binds is not known. TCRdb keeps only in-frame clones here, not all; method: immunoSEQ multiplex PCR. The top ten clones hold roughly 10% of a sample with 40,000 to 45,000 clones, about 70% of them seen once. The sample originates from a study of radiotherapy plus CTLA-4 blockade in lung cancer. At the level of the study: Patients showed objective responses in under 20% of cases, and disease control was achieved by under 35%.

After removal of 5 bases from V and 0 bases from J, the junction contained 13 bases not matched to a gene. The CDR3 spans 19 residues. From germline, CDR1 is MNHEY and CDR2 SMNVEV (reference sequence). Points from the study as a whole: The study found tumor-derived TCR clones expanded in blood after radiotherapy plus ipilimumab. Reported findings show early blood T cell clone dynamics, with interferon-beta, best predicted response.

The sequence was collected from a human donor with non-small cell lung cancer who had stable disease on radiotherapy plus ipilimumab. This rearrangement joins TRBV27 to TRBJ2-6; 7 bases match TRBD1. Sample: peripheral blood, taken from a patient treated with radiotherapy plus ipilimumab. The CDR3 bases are TGTGCCAGCAGTCTAGGACACAGAAAGGGGGCCTCTGGGGCCAACGTCCTGACTTTC. Protein product: CASSLGHRKGASGANVLTF.